This T cell receptor (beta chain) was retrieved from a study of T-cell reconstitution after alpha-beta-depleted transplantation in children. The CDR3 has 10 residues. V lost 8 bases to trimming and J lost 13 bases, with 11 bases between them. The germline gives CDR1 LGHDT, CDR2 YNNKEL (reference sequence). Preparation of the TCRbeta library used unique molecular identifiers. TCRdb ran MiXCR on the PCR reads and lists one entry per CDR3 protein. There are about 610,000 distinct CDR3 sequences in the sample; about 10% occur only once, and roughly 4% lies in the top ten. Source: PBMCs from the stem cell graft donor, taken from the stem cell graft. The V gene is TRBV3-1, the J gene TRBJ1-4; no clear D gene. The TCR comes from a human donor who donated a stem cell graft to a child with acute myeloid leukemia. The CDR3 region has the DNA TGTGCCAGCCGACTGGGGATACTGTTTTTT. Translated: CASRLGILFF.